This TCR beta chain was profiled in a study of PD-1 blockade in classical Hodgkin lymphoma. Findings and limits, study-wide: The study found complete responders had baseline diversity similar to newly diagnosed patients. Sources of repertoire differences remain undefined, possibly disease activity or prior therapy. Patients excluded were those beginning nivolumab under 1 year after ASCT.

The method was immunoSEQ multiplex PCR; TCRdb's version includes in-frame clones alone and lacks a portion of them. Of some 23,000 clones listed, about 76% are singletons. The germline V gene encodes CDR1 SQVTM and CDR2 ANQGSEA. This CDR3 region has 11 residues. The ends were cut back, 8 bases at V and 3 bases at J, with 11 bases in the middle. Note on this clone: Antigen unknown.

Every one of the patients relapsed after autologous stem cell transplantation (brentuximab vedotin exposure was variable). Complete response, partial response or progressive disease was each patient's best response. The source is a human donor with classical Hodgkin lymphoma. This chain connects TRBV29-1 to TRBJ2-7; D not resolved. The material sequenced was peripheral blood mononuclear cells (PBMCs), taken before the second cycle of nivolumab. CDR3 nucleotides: TGCAGCACTGCGGAAGGCTACGAGCAGTACTTC. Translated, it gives CSTAEGYEQYF.